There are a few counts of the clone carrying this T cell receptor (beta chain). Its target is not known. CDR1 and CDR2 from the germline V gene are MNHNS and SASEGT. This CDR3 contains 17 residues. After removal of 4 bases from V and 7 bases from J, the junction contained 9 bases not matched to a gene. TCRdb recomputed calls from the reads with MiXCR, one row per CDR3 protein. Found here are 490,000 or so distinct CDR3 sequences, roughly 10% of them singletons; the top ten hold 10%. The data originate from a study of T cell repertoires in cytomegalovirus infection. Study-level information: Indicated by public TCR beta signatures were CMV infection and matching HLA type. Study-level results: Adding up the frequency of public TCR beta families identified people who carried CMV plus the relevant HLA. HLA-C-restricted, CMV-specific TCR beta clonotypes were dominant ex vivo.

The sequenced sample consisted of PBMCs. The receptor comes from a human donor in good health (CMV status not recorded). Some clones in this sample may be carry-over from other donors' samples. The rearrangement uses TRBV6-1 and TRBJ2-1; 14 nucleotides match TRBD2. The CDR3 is CASSAGRGLAGENEQFF. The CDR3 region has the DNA TGTGCCAGCAGTGCCGGTAGGGGACTAGCGGGGGAGAATGAGCAGTTCTTC.